One sample yielded the 3 T cell receptor beta chains listed below, sequenced in a study of T cell repertoires in cytomegalovirus infection. TCRdb recomputed calls from the reads with MiXCR, one row per CDR3 protein. In the table there are about 98,000 distinct CDR3 sequences, 16% of which are singletons. The source material was PBMCs. These receptors were taken from a human donor in good health (CMV status not recorded). Some clones in this sample may be carry-over from other donors' samples.

A note on this clonotype: Possible read error: a much larger clone is one base away. This chain uses TRBV11-2 with TRBJ2-1, with D possibly matching TRBD2 (6 bases). Looked up from germline, CDR1 is SGHAT and CDR2 is FQNNGV. The CDR3 is 19 residues long. CDR3 nucleotides: TGTGCCAGCAGCTTAGAATATTTGGCTAGCGTAGACGCACATTATGAGCAGGTCTTC. This gives the protein CASSLEYLASVDAHYEQVF.

This clonotype appeared many times. The chain has TRBV7-2 and TRBJ2-3; TRBD2 matches at 13 bases. Germline V CDR1 and CDR2: SGHTA, FQGNSA. Trimming took 4 bases from V and 3 from J; bases not matched to a gene: 4. The CDR3 length is 16 residues. This CDR3 is CASSSGLAGRTDTQYF. CDR3 DNA sequence: TGTGCCAGCAGCTCGGGACTAGCGGGGCGAACAGATACGCAGTATTTT.

The gene calls are TRBV7-9 and TRBJ2-7; D remains unclear. Trimming took 5 bases from V and 2 from J, leaving 7 bases between them. CDR1 is SEHNR, CDR2 FQNEAQ, per germline (reference sequence). The CDR3 consists of 12 residues. CDR3 in DNA: TGTGCCAGCAGCGGTGGGACCTACGAGCAGTACTTC. Translating it yields CASSGGTYEQYF. The whole variable domain, remainder taken from reference TRBV7-9 and TRBJ2-7, is DTGVSQNPRHKITKRGQNVTFRCDPISEHNRLYWYRQTLGQGPEFLTYFQNEAQLEKSRLLSDRFSAERPKGSFSTLEIQRTEQGDSAMYLCASSGGTYEQYFGPGTRLTVT.